The entry that follows covers one T cell receptor beta chain sequence. Its antigen is still unknown. CDR1 MNHNS and CDR2 SASEGT come from the germline V gene. This CDR3 region has 17 residues. Trimming took 5 bases from V and 5 from J; bases not matched to a gene: 13. The data were obtained in a study of CD8 T cells in Susac syndrome. Study observations and caveats: An acknowledgment was made by the study that its TCR sequencing and HLA analysis involved relatively few individuals.

When the RNA was reverse transcribed, random hexamers were used with an input of about 0.5 to 1 ug. immunoSEQ multiplex PCR amplified TCR beta CDR3 across 54 Vbeta, 13 Jbeta. TCRdb reanalysed the immunoSEQ multiplex PCR reads using MiXCR and keeps one entry per CDR3 protein. Here the sample spans hundreds of thousands of distinct CDR3 sequences, over 75% being singletons. TCR beta sequences were obtained from blood CD8+ and CD4+ T cells. TEMRA cells were FACS-enriched, while CD8+ and CD4+ T cells were negatively isolated. This TCR was sampled from a human donor with multiple sclerosis. Sequenced: CD8+ T cells from PBMCs. This chain links TRBV6-1 with TRBJ2-3, with 10 bases aligning to TRBD1. The CDR3 loop is CASSLTMTGGEGDTQYF. The CDR3 coding sequence is TGTGCCAGCAGTCTAACGATGACAGGGGGCGAAGGAGATACGCAGTATTTT.